This is a list of T cell receptor beta chains from one sample in a study of CD8 T cell repertoires and HIV-1 epitope variants. The antigens for these receptors are not known. Method: immunoSEQ multiplex PCR; TCRdb's copy keeps in-frame clones and lacks some. In the table there are about 7,000 clones, around two thirds of which are singletons. The sequenced sample was cultured CD8+ T cells derived from PBMCs. The receptors originated from a male donor with HIV. Both conserved end residues are part of each CDR3. A D gene is named only where the DNA matches it firmly.

D: TRBD2; J: TRBJ2-2; V: TRBV4-1; DNA: TGCGCCAGCAGCCAAGGACTAGCGGGGGGGACAACCGGGGAGCTGTTTTTT; CDR3: CASSQGLAGGTTGELFF
D: -; J: TRBJ1-1; V: TRBV5-5; DNA: TGTGCCAGCAGCTCGGGGCAGGACGAGTCTAGAGCTTTCTTT; CDR3: CASSSGQDESRAFF
D: -; J: TRBJ2-2; V: TRBV15; DNA: TGTGCCACCAGCAGACTGGACCCCTCGAACACCGGGGAGCTGTTTTTT; CDR3: CATSRLDPSNTGELFF
D: -; J: TRBJ2-5; V: TRBV5-6; DNA: TGTGCCAGCAGCTTGGGGGTAGCGATAGAAGAGACCCAGTACTTC; CDR3: CASSLGVAIEETQYF
D: -; J: TRBJ1-5; V: TRBV11-2; DNA: TGTGCCAGCAGCTTAGGAGGAAATAGCAATCAGCCCCAGCATTTT; CDR3: CASSLGGNSNQPQHF
D: TRBD2; J: TRBJ2-7; V: TRBV28; DNA: TGTGCCAGCAGTTTATTGGGCGGGAGGTTCCTCGAGCAGTACTTC; CDR3: CASSLLGGRFLEQYF
D: -; J: TRBJ2-7; V: TRBV7-2; DNA: TGTGCCAGCAGCTTAGGTGGAGAGAACGAGCAGTACTTC; CDR3: CASSLGGENEQYF
D: TRBD1; J: TRBJ1-4; V: TRBV28; DNA: TGTGCCAGCAGTTTATTCCGGGACAGGGACCAAAAACTGTTTTTT; CDR3: CASSLFRDRDQKLFF
D: TRBD1; J: TRBJ1-2; V: TRBV5-3; DNA: TGTGCCAGCAGCCTAGGGGACAGCGGGAGGGGTGGCTACACCTTC; CDR3: CASSLGDSGRGGYTF
D: -; J: TRBJ2-7; V: TRBV6-5; DNA: TGTGCCAGCGCTTACAGGGAAATCTACGAGCAGTACTTC; CDR3: CASAYREIYEQYF
D: -; J: TRBJ2-1; V: TRBV9; DNA: TGTGCCAGCAGCGACGACAGCTCCTACAATGAGCAGTTCTTC; CDR3: CASSDDSSYNEQFF